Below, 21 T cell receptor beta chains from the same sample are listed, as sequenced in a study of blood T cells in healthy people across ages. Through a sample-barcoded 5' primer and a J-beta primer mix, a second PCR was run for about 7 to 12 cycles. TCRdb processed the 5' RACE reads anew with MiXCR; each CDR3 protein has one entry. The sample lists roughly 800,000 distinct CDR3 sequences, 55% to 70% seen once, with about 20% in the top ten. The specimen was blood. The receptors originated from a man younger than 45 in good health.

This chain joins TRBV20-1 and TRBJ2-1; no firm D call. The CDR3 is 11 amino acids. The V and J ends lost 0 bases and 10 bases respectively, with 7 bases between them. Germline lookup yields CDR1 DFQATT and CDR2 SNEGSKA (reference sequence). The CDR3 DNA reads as TGCAGTGCTAGAGAAGTCGGGGAGCAGTTCTTC. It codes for CSAREVGEQFF.

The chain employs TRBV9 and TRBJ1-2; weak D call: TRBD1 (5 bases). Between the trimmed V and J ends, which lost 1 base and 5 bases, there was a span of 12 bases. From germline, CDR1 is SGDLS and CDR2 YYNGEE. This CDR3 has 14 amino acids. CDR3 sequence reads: CASSVSRTSYGYTF. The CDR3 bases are TGTGCCAGCAGCGTAAGTCGGACAAGTTATGGCTACACCTTC. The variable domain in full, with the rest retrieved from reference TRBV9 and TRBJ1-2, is DSGVTQTPKHLITATGQRVTLRCSPRSGDLSVYWYQQSLDQGLQFLIQYYNGEERAKGNILERFSAQQFPDLHSELNLSSLELGDSALYFCASSVSRTSYGYTFGSGTRLTVV.

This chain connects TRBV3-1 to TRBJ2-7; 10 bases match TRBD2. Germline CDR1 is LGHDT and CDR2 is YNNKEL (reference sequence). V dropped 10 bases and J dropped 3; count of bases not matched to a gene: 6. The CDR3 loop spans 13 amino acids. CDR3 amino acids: CATQPSGGYEQYF. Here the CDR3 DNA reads TGTGCCACTCAGCCTAGCGGGGGCTACGAGCAGTACTTC.

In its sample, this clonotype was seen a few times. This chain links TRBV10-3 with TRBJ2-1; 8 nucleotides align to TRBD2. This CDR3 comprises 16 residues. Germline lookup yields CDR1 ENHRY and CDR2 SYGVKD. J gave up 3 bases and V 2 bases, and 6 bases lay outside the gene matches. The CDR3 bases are TGTGCCATCAGTGAGGATAAGCGGGGGAACTACAATGAGCAGTTCTTC. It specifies CAISEDKRGNYNEQFF.

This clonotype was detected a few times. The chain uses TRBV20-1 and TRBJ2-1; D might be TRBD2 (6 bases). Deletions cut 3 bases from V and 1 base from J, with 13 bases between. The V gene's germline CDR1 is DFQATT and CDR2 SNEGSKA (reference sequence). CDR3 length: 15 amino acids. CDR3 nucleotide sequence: TGCAGTGCTAGGGGGGGATCCCAATCCTACAATGAGCAGTTCTTC. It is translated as CSARGGSQSYNEQFF.

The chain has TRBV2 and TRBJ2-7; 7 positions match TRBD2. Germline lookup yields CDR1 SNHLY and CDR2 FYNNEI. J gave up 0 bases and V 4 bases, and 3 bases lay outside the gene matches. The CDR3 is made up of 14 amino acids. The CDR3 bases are TGTGCCAGCAGTGGACTAGCCGACTCCTACGAGCAGTACTTC. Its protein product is CASSGLADSYEQYF.

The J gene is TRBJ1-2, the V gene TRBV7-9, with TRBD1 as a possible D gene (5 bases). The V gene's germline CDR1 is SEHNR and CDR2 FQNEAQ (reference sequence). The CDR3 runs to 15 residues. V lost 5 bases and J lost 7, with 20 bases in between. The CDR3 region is CASSATGTVVSGYTF. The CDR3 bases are TGTGCCAGCAGCGCCACCGGGACGGTCGTTAGTGGCTACACCTTC.

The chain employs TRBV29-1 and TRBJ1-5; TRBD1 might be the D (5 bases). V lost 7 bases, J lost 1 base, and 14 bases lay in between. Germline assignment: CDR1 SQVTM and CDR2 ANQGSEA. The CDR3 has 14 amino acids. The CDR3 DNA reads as TGCAGCGCGACTTGGGGGGGGAGCAATCAGCCCCAGCATTTT. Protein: CSATWGGSNQPQHF.

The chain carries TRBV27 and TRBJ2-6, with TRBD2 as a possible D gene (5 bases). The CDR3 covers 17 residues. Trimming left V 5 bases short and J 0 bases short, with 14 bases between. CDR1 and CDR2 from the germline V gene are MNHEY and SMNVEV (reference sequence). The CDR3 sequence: CASSRGPLFSGANVLTF. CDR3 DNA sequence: TGTGCCAGCAGTCGGGGTCCCCTCTTCTCTGGGGCCAACGTCCTGACTTTC.

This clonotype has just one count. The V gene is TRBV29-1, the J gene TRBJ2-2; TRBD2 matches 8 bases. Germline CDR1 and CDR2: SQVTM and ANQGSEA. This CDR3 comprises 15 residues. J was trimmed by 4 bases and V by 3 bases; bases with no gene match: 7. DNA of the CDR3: TGCAGCGTTGAGAGCCGGGGGGGCATCACCGGGGAGCTGTTTTTT. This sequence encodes CSVESRGGITGELFF.

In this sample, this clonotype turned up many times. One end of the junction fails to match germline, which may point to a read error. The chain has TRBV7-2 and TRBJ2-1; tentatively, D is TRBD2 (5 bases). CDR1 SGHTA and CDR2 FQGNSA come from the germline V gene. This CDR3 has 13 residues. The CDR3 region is CASSVARLREQFF. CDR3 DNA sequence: TGTGCCAGCAGCGTAGCGCGGCTTCGTGAGCAGTTCTTC.

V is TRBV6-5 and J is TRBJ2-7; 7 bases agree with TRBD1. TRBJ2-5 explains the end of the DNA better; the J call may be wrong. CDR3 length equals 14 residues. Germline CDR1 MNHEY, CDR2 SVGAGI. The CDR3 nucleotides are TGTGCCAGCACCCGAGCAGGGACAGCAGAGACCCAGTACTTC. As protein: CASTRAGTAETQYF.

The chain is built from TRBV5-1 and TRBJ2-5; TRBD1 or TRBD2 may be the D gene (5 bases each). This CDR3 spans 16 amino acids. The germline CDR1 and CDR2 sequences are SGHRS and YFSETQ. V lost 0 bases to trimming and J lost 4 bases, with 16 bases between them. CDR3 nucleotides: TGCGCCAGCAGCTTGGGACCCGGGGCGTTGGGAGAGACCCAGTACTTC. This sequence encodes CASSLGPGALGETQYF.

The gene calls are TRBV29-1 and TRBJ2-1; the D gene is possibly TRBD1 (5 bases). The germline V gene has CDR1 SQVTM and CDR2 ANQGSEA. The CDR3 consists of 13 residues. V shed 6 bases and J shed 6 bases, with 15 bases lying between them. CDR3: CSVLRGSPNEQFF. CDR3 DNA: TGCAGCGTACTTAGGGGCTCGCCCAATGAGCAGTTCTTC.

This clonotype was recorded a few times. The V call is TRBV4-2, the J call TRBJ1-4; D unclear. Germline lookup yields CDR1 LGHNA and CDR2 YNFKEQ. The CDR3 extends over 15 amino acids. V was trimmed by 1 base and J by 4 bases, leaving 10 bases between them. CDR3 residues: CASSQAGSLNEKLFF. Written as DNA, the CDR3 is TGTGCCAGCAGCCAAGCCGGCAGTCTTAATGAAAAACTGTTTTTT.

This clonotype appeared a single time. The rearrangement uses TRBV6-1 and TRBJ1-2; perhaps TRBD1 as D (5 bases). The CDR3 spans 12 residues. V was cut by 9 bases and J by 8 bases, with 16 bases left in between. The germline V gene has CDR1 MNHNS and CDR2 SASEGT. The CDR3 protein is CARKTGVHGYTF. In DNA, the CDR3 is TGTGCCAGGAAGACGGGGGTTCACGGCTACACCTTC.

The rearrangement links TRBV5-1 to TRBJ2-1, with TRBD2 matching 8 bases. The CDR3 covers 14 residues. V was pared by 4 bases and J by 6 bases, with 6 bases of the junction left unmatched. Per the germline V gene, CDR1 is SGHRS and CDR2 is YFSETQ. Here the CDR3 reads CASSLGTSSNEQFF. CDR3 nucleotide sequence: TGCGCCAGCAGCCTAGGGACTAGTAGCAATGAGCAGTTCTTC. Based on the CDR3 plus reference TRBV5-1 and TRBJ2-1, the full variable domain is KAGVTQTPRYLIKTRGQQVTLSCSPISGHRSVSWYQQTPGQGLQFLFEYFSETQRNKGNFPGRFSGRQFSNSRSEMNVSTLELGDSALYLCASSLGTSSNEQFFGPGTRLTVL.

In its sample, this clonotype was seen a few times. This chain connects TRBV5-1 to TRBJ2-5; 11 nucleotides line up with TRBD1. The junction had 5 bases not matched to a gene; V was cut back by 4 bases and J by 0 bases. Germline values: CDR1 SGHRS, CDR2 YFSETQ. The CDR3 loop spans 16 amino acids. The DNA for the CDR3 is TGCGCCAGCAGCCCCGGGACAGGGGGGTACCAAGAGACCCAGTACTTC. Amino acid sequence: CASSPGTGGYQETQYF.

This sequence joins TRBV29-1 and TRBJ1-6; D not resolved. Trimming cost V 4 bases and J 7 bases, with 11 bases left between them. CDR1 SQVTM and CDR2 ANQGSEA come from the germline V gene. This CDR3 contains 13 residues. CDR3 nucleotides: TGCAGCGTTGGGGAGGCATACAATTCACCCCTCCACTTT. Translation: CSVGEAYNSPLHF. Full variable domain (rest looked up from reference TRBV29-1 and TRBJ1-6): SAVISQKPSRDICQRGTSLTIQCQVDSQVTMMFWYRQQPGQSLTLIATANQGSEATYESGFVIDKFPISRPNLTFSTLTVSNMSPEDSSIYLCSVGEAYNSPLHFGNGTRLTVT.

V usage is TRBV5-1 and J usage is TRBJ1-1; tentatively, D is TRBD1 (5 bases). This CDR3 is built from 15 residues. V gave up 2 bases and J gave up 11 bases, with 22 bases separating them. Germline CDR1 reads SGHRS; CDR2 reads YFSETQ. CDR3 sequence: CASSFRTTGQRDAFF. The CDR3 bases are TGCGCCAGCAGCTTTAGGACTACAGGTCAACGCGACGCTTTCTTT.

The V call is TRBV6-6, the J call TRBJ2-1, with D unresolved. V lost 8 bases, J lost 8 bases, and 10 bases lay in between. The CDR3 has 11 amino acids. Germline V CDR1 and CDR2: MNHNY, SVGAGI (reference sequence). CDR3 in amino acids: CASERGDEQFF. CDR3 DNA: TGTGCCAGCGAACGTGGTGATGAGCAGTTCTTC.